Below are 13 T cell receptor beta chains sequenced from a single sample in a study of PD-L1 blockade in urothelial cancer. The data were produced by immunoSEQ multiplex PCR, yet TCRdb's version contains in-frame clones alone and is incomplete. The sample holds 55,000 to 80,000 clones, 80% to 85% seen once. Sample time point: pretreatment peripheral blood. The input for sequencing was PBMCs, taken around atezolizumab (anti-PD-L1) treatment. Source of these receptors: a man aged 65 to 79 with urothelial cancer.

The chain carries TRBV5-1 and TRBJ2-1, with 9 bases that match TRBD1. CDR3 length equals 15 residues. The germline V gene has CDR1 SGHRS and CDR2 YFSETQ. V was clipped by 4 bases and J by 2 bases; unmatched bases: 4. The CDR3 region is CASSPGQGTYNEQFF. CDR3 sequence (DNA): TGCGCCAGCAGCCCGGGACAGGGTACCTACAATGAGCAGTTCTTC.

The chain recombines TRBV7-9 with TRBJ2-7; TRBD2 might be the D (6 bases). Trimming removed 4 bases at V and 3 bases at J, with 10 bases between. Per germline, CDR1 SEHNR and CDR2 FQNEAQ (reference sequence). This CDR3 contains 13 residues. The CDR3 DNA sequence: TGTGCCAGCAGCTCCGGGAGAATCTACGAGCAGTACTTC. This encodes CASSSGRIYEQYF.

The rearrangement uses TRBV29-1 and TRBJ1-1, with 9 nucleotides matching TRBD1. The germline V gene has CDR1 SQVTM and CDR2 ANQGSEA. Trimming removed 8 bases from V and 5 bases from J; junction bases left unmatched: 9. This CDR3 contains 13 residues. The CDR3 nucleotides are TGCAGCTTCCTGGGACAGGGAAAGACTGAAGCTTTCTTT. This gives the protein CSFLGQGKTEAFF. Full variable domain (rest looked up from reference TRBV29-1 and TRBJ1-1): SAVISQKPSRDICQRGTSLTIQCQVDSQVTMMFWYRQQPGQSLTLIATANQGSEATYESGFVIDKFPISRPNLTFSTLTVSNMSPEDSSIYLCSFLGQGKTEAFFGQGTRLTVV.

CDR3 nucleotides: TGTGCCAGCAGCTTGGGGGGACTAGCGGAGCAGTTCTTC. Protein: CASSLGGLAEQFF. This rearrangement joins TRBV5-6 to TRBJ2-1, with 10 bases identical to TRBD2. V shed 0 bases and J 10 bases; nucleotides not matched to a gene: 1. There are 13 residues in the CDR3. CDR1 and CDR2 (germline): SGHDT, YYEEEE.

CDR3 bases: TGTGCCAGCGGGCGGGAGGTAGGCAATGAGCAGTTCTTC. Translating gives CASGREVGNEQFF. The V and J genes are TRBV6-6 and TRBJ2-1; 8 positions agree with TRBD2. Germline CDR1 and CDR2: MNHNY and SVGAGI (reference sequence). The CDR3 sequence is 13 residues long. V lost 8 bases and J lost 6; bases outside the gene matches: 6.

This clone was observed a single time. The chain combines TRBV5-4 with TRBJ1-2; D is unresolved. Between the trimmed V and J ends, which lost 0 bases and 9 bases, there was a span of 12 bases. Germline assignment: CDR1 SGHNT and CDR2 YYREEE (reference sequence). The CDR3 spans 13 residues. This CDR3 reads CASSLGNSGSYTF. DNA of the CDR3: TGTGCCAGCAGCTTGGGTAACAGCGGTAGCTACACCTTC.

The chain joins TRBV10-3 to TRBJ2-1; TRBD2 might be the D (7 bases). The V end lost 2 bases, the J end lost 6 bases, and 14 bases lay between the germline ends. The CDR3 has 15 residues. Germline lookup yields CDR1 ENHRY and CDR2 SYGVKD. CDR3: CAISEGGGSINEQFF. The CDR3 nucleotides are TGTGCCATCAGTGAGGGGGGCGGGAGTATCAATGAGCAGTTCTTC.

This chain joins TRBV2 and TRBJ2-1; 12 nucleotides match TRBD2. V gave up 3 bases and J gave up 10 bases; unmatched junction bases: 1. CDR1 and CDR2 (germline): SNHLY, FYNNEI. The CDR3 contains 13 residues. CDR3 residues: CASSDTSGREQFF. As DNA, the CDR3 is TGTGCCAGCAGTGATACTAGCGGGAGGGAGCAGTTCTTC.

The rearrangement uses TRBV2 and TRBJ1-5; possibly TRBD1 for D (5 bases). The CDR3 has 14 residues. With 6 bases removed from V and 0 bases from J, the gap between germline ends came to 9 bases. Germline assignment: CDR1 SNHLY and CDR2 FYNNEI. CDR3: CASRSGYSNQPQHF. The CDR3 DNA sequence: TGTGCCAGCAGGTCAGGGTATAGCAATCAGCCCCAGCATTTT.

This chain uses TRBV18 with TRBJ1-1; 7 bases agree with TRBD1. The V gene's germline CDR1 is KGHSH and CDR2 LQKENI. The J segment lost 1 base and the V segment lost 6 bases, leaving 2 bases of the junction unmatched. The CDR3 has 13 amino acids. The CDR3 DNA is TGTGCCAGCTCGCGGACAGGGAACACTGAAGCTTTCTTT. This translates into CASSRTGNTEAFF.

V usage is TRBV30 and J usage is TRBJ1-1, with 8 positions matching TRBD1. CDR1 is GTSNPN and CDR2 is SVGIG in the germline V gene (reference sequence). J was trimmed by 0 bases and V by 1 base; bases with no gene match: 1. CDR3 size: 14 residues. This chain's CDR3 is CAWSAGQVNTEAFF. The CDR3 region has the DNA TGTGCCTGGAGTGCGGGACAGGTGAACACTGAAGCTTTCTTT.

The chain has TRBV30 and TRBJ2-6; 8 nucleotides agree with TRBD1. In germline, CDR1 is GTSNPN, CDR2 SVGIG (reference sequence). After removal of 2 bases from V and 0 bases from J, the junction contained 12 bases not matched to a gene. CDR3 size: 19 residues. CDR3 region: CAWSPFQGAFFSGANVLTF. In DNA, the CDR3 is TGTGCCTGGAGTCCCTTCCAGGGGGCTTTCTTCTCTGGGGCCAACGTCCTGACTTTC.

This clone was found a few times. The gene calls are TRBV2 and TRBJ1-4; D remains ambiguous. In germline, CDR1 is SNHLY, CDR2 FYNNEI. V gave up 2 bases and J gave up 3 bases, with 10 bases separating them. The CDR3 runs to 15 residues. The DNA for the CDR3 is TGTGCCAGCAGTGAACGTAGTCTGCCTAATGAAAAACTGTTTTTT. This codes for CASSERSLPNEKLFF.